Detailed here is one T cell receptor (beta chain). CDR1 SGDLS and CDR2 YYNGEE come from the germline V gene. Between the trimmed V and J ends, which lost 0 bases and 5 bases, there was a span of 6 bases. The CDR3 runs to 14 residues. This specimen comes from a study of control samples from healthy donors and cancer patients. Measured with immunoSEQ multiplex PCR; TCRdb has only the in-frame clones, and not every one. This sample yields some 140,000 clones, of which roughly 94% are seen a single time; about 5.2% belongs to the top ten. V usage is TRBV9 and J usage is TRBJ1-6; possibly TRBD1 for D (5 bases). The sequencing input was blood. The TCR comes from a man in his forties in good health. The CDR3 sequence: CASSVGDHNSPLHF. CDR3 coding DNA: TGTGCCAGCAGCGTAGGGGACCATAATTCACCCCTCCACTTT.